Reported below is one T cell receptor beta chain. Its antigen is unidentified. ViraFEST assay sequencing came after antigen-specific CD4+ T cells were expanded with viral peptide pools. The culture ran for approximately 11 days before CD4+ T cells were isolated. Sometime from March through December 2020, the person acquired a SARS-CoV-2 infection that PCR confirmed. Stimulation with an HIV-1 Nef peptide pool defined the negative control culture. On day 3 and again on day 7, half the medium was replaced with IL-2 medium. These data belong to a study of vaccination effects on CD4 cells after COVID-19. Turning to the study itself: Samples were given by two convalescent patients 16 days and one week before vaccination.

Germline loops: CDR1 SGHKS, CDR2 YYEKEE (reference sequence). Trimming cost V 0 bases and J 2 bases, with 11 bases left between them. The CDR3 is 15 amino acids. Some clones are missing from TCRdb's copy, which holds only in-frame ones; the method was immunoSEQ multiplex PCR. This repertoire shows 60,000 to 75,000 clones, 65% to 85% found once; its top ten account for 5%. General study findings and limits: Late post-vaccination samples showed marked contraction of infection- and vaccine-induced clones.

The chain couples TRBV5-5 to TRBJ1-2; perhaps TRBD1 as D (5 bases). The clonotype comes from a human donor who had a prior SARS-CoV-2 infection. Specimen: CD4+ T cells from PBMCs cultured with HIV peptides, collected before COVID-19 vaccination. The subset denotes: HIV-1 Nef peptide pool negative control/reference culture. The CDR3 region is CASSLGLGVNYGYTF. The CDR3 nucleotides are TGTGCCAGCAGCTTGGGTTTGGGGGTGAACTATGGCTACACCTTC.